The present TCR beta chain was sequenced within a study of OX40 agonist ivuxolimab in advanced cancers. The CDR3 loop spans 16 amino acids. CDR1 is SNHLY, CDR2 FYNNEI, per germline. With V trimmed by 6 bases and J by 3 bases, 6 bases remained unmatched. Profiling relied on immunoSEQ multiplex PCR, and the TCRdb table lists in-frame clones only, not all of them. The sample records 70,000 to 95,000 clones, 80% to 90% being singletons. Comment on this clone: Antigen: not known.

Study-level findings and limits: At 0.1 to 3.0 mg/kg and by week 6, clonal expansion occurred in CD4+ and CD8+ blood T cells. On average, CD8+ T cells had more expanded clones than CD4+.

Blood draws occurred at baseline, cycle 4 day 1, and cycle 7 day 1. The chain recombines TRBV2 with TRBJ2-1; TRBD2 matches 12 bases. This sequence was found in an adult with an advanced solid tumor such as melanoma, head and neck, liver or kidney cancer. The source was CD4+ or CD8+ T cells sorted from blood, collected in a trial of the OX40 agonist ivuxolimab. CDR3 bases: TGTGCCAGCAGGGGATCACTAGCGGGAGGCTACAATGAGCAGTTCTTC. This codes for CASRGSLAGGYNEQFF.